This T cell receptor beta chain was documented in a study of beta chain features in type 1 diabetes. Whole-study findings and limits: The naive, central memory and Treg TCRB repertoires of patients appeared to be more similar to one another than those of healthy donors. Moderate yet significant TCRB CDR3 shortening was seen in Type 1 diabetes patients in all four CD4+ subsets.

To note about this clone: The antigen remains unidentified. Other DNA sequences from this sample encode an identical CDR3 as well.

V dropped 5 bases and J dropped 2 bases, with 9 bases sitting between them. CDR3 size: 13 residues. In germline, CDR1 is SGHTA, CDR2 FQGNSA. Expressed TCRB transcripts got sequenced, as all isolated RNA was reverse transcribed. The read count averaged approximately 4 million across naive, central memory and regulatory T cell samples. Some clones are missing from TCRdb's copy, which holds only in-frame ones; the method was immunoSEQ multiplex PCR. This sample has almost 350,000 clones; around 9.7% occur once, and the top ten carry 1%. The sequence was obtained from a man aged 25-40 years with type 1 diabetes. V is TRBV7-2 and J is TRBJ2-5; maybe TRBD1 (5 bases). Material: central memory CD4+ T cells from blood. CDR3 sequence: CASSRDRQETQYF. The DNA for the CDR3 is TGTGCCAGCAGCCGAGACAGACAAGAGACCCAGTACTTC.